This TCR beta chain derives from a study of cytomegalovirus exposure and HLA in healthy donors. Researchers ran the PCR with 60 Vbeta and 13 Jbeta primers. Sequencing used immunoSEQ multiplex PCR; TCRdb keeps in-frame clones, though not all of them. Recorded for this sample: 25,000 to 40,000 clones. About this clone: The target antigen is unknown.

The study, taken as a whole, reports: Most CMV-associated TCR beta chains were later found to appear HLA-restricted.

CDR3 length: 17 residues. J lost 1 base, V lost 3 bases, and 10 bases had no gene match. The germline CDR1 and CDR2 sequences are MGHRA and YSYEKL. The chain couples TRBV4-1 to TRBJ1-2; 8 nucleotides align to TRBD1. The clonotype comes from a man aged 40-49 years in good health and CMV-seronegative. The sequenced material came from PBMCs. CDR3 loop: CASSQGTDRGYNYGYTF. The DNA of the CDR3 is TGCGCCAGCAGCCAGGGAACCGACAGGGGATATAACTATGGCTACACCTTC.